This T cell receptor (beta chain) was retrieved from a study of monozygotic twins with inflammatory bowel disease (dated by TCRdb to the late 2010s). Context from the whole study: The full study comprised 28 monozygotic twin pairs: nine German pairs (four IBD-concordant, five IBD-discordant) and 19 IBD-discordant Danish pairs. The search for disease-associated traits relied mainly on comparing IBD patients with their genetically identical healthy co-twins within discordant pairs. Each individual had, on average, about 151 000 unique TCRalpha sequences and 181 000 unique TCRbeta sequences available for analysis.

Regarding this clonotype: No cognate antigen has been identified for it.

Libraries were built with 5' RACE. For each TCR library, approximately 4,000 ng of total RNA was used. For each sample, cDNA synthesis was carried out in eight separate reactions using SMARTScribe reverse transcriptase. Unique molecular identifiers containing a 6-nucleotide sample barcode were introduced through template switching during cDNA synthesis. Two nested PCRs of approximately 16 and 10 cycles amplified the TCRalpha and TCRbeta cDNA, and bead purification followed each PCR. Before amplification, the cDNA was both treated with uracil DNA-glycosylase and purified with the QIAquick PCR purification kit. In the second PCR, Illumina TruSeq-compatible adapters and sample-specific barcodes were added. TapeStation and Qubit were used to check library quality and concentration, and 4 to 6 ng of each library went into the pool. Sequencing of the pooled libraries was done on an Illumina HiSeq2500 single-index Rapid Run using custom sequencing primers and 2 x 100 bp reads. The source study handled its data this way. MiGEC version 1.2.6 was used for UMI-based consensus assembly to correct PCR and sequencing errors. MiXCR version 2.1.1 was used for V(D)J alignment, clonotype assembly and CDR3 extraction. To normalise gene usage, clonotype sharing and MAIT/NKT TCR abundance, the analysis used the top 1000, 10 000 and 20 000 clonotypes per sample. After downsampling to 27 000 UMIs, diversity was calculated as the inverse Simpson index using the vegan R package. Statistical testing used paired Mann-Whitney U tests on the discordant twin pairs and applied Benjamini-Hochberg correction for multiple testing. TCRdb reprocessed the reads, reporting each CDR3 protein sequence once and no DNA. These V and J calls derive from TCRdb rather than the authors' analysis. This sample's table lists around 150,000 distinct CDR3 sequences. The ten largest clonotypes hold 2.4% of the sample.

From each donor, an approximately 2.3 ml peripheral blood sample was drawn into PAXgene tubes and stored at -80 degrees C. Total RNA was isolated from whole blood with the PAXgene blood miRNA kit on an automated QIAcube, without T cell sorting. Peripheral blood from monozygotic twin pairs concordant or discordant for inflammatory bowel disease was subjected to deep TCRalpha and TCRbeta repertoire profiling with unique molecular barcoding. For every twin pair, smoking habits were documented, and each individual was categorised as a current, former or never smoker. What the work shows at the level of the full study, not this receptor alone: A decrease in TCRbeta repertoire diversity, as measured by inverse Simpson index, was observed in IBD patients compared with their healthy co-twins. IBD patients shared fewer clonotypes with other individuals than healthy twins did, most markedly in patients showing signs of disease activity. Repertoire similarity did not differ between concordant and discordant twins, possibly due to limited statistical power. Differing immunosuppressive treatments among patients may have added background noise and inter-individual variability to the repertoires. No single strong signal or clonotype linked to IBD turned up in the results, so the idea that one exists was not supported. The analysis was unable to tell apart different T cell subtypes.

The germline V gene encodes CDR1 KGHSH and CDR2 LQKENI. Counted from cysteine to phenylalanine, this CDR3 has 16 amino acids. The DNA sequence is not available. This receptor was identified in a human donor with ulcerative colitis or Crohn's disease, or a healthy co-twin of an affected twin (not recorded which). The chain is assembled from TRBV18 and TRBJ2-1; without DNA, the TCRdb call of TRBD2 cannot be checked. Sequenced input: blood. The CDR3: CASSPATSSSYNEQFF. The CDR3 plus the reference TRBV18 and TRBJ2-1 genes for the other parts give the full variable domain: NAGVMQNPRHLVRRRGQEARLRCSPMKGHSHVYWYRQLPEEGLKFMVYLQKENIIDESGMPKERFSAEFPKEGPSILRIQQVVRGDSAAYFCASSPATSSSYNEQFFGPGTRLTVL.